This TCR beta chain appears in the sequencing data of a study of human T cells and chemical hapten exposure. Trimming removed 2 bases from V and 6 bases from J, with 8 bases in between. This CDR3 contains 14 residues. Germline assignment: CDR1 MNHEY and CDR2 SVGAGI. One entry per CDR3 protein results from TCRdb running MiXCR on the RACE reads. This table holds roughly 52,000 distinct CDR3 sequences, around 9.4% found once. General observations from the study: Sensitizing with DPC caused no change in TCRs above 1 in 1000 frequency.

In regard to this clonotype: The antigen is unknown.

The time point here: patch test 2, 6 weeks after DPC sensitization. Treatment meaning: therapeutic diphenylcyclopropenone sensitization with weekly scalp DPC. The study extracted total RNA from unfractionated whole blood. The origin of this receptor is a woman aged 50 to 60 with alopecia areata. Some clones in this sample may be carry-over from other donors' samples. V gene TRBV6-5 combines with J gene TRBJ1-6; D not resolved. The sequenced sample was whole blood, obtained in connection with sensitization to the hapten diphenylcyclopropenone (DPC). The CDR3 is CASSYTPVNSPLHF. The CDR3 bases are TGTGCCAGCAGTTACACTCCAGTTAATTCACCCCTCCACTTT.